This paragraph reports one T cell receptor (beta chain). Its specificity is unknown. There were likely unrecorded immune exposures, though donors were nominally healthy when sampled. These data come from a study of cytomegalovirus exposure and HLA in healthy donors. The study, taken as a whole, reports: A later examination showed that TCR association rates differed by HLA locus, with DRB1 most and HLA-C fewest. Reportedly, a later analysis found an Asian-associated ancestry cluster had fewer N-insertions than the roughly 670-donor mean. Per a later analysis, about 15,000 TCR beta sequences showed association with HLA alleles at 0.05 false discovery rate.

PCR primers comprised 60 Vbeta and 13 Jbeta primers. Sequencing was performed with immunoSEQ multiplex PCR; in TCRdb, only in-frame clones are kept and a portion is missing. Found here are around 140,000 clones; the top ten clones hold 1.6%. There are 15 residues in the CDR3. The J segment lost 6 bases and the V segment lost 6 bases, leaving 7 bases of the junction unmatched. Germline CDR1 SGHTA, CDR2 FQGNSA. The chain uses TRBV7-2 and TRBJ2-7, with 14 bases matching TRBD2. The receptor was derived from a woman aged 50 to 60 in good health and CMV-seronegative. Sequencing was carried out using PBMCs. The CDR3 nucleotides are TGTGCCAGCAGACCGGGACTAGCGGGAGACATCGAGCAGTACTTC. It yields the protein CASRPGLAGDIEQYF.